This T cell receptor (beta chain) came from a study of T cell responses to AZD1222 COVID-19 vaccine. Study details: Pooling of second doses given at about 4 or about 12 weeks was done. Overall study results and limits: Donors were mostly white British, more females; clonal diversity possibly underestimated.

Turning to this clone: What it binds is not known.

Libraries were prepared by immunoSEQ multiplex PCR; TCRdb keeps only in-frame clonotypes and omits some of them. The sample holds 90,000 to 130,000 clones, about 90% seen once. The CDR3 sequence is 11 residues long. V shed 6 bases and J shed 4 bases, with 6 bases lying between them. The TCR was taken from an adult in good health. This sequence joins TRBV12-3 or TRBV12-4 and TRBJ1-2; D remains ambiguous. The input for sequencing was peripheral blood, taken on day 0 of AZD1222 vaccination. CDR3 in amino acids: CASSTSYGYTF. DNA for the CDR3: TGTGCCAGCAGCACTTCCTATGGCTACACCTTC.